The 5 T cell receptor beta chains in this list originate from one sample, sequenced in a study of T cells after yellow fever vaccination. TCRdb analysed the 5' RACE reads with MiXCR anew, one entry per CDR3 protein. This sample yields 300,000 to 350,000 distinct CDR3 sequences, of which around 4.5% are seen a single time; around 19% belongs to the top ten. The specimen comprised PBMCs, sampled 15 days after the yellow fever booster vaccination. The source is a man younger than 30 who received the YFV17D yellow fever vaccine.

The V and J genes are TRBV10-2 and TRBJ2-5; D may be TRBD2 (5 bases). From germline, CDR1 is WSHSY and CDR2 SAAADI. The CDR3 consists of 11 residues. The V end was cut by 8 bases, the J end by 5 bases, with 9 bases between. The CDR3 region is CASASGETQYF. The DNA for the CDR3 is TGCGCCAGCGCCTCGGGGGAGACCCAGTACTTC.

This clonotype appeared a few times. The chain employs TRBV27 and TRBJ1-3, with 9 positions matching TRBD1. The CDR3 covers 16 residues. Per the germline V gene, CDR1 is MNHEY and CDR2 is SMNVEV (reference sequence). J lost 4 bases, V lost 7 bases, and 11 bases had no gene match. The CDR3 DNA reads TGTGCCAGCATCACCGGACAGGGGAGTAGGGGAAACACCATATATTTT. Its translation: CASITGQGSRGNTIYF.

This chain joins TRBV10-2 and TRBJ2-2; D is unclear. There are 14 residues in the CDR3. Trimming took off 9 bases at V and 0 bases at J, with 11 bases between the two ends. The V gene's germline CDR1 is WSHSY and CDR2 SAAADI. The CDR3 loop reads CASLPWSNTGELFF. The CDR3 nucleotides are TGCGCCAGTCTCCCTTGGTCGAACACCGGGGAGCTGTTTTTT.

This clonotype was counted many times. The J gene is TRBJ2-3, the V gene TRBV9; D may be TRBD1 (6 bases). Germline V CDR1 and CDR2: SGDLS, YYNGEE. The germline V and J ends were trimmed by 3 bases and 6 bases, with 11 bases remaining between them. CDR3 length equals 13 residues. The DNA of the CDR3 is TGTGCCAGCAGCGGGGGGCTAAGCGATACGCAGTATTTT. Translating it yields CASSGGLSDTQYF.

This clonotype has a count of ten or more. V and J are TRBV4-1 and TRBJ2-2; D gene ambiguous. V was clipped by 0 bases and J by 1 base, with 9 bases between them. Germline V gives CDR1 MGHRA, CDR2 YSYEKL. This CDR3 region has 16 residues. CDR3 bases: TGCGCCAGCAGCCAAGATAAGGGCCTGAACACCGGGGAGCTGTTTTTT. It yields the protein CASSQDKGLNTGELFF.